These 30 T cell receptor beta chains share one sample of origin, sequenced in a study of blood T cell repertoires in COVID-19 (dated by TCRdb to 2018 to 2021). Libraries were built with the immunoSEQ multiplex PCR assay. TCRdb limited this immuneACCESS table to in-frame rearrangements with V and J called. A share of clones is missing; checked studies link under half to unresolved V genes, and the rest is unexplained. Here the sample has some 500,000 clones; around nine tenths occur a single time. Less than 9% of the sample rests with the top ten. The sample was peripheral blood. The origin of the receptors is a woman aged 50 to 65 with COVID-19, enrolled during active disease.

The CDR3 region has the DNA TGTGCCAGCAGTTACTCCGGGACTGGCACAGATACGCAGTATTTT. Its protein is CASSYSGTGTDTQYF. The V and J genes are TRBV6-6 and TRBJ2-3, with a possible D match to TRBD2 (6 bases). The length of the CDR3 is 15 residues. CDR1 MNHNY and CDR2 SVGAGI come from the germline V gene (reference sequence). The V end was cut by 0 bases, the J end by 1 base, with 8 bases between.

The CDR3, as DNA: TGCGCCAGCAGCTCTGGACTTCTGAAGAACACTGAAGCTTTCTTT. Translation: CASSSGLLKNTEAFF. The chain is built from TRBV5-1 and TRBJ1-1; D remains ambiguous. The germline V and J ends were trimmed by 3 bases and 1 base, with 13 bases remaining between them. Germline V gene sequence: CDR1 SGHRS, CDR2 YFSETQ. The CDR3 consists of 15 residues. The variable domain in full, with the rest retrieved from reference TRBV5-1 and TRBJ1-1, is KAGVTQTPRYLIKTRGQQVTLSCSPISGHRSVSWYQQTPGQGLQFLFEYFSETQRNKGNFPGRFSGRQFSNSRSEMNVSTLELGDSALYLCASSSGLLKNTEAFFGQGTRLTVV.

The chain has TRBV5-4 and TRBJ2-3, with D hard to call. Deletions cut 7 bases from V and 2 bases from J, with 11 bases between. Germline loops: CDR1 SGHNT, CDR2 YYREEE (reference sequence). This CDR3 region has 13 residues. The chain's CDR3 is CASLEPYTDTQYF. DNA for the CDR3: TGTGCCAGCCTAGAGCCCTACACAGATACGCAGTATTTT.

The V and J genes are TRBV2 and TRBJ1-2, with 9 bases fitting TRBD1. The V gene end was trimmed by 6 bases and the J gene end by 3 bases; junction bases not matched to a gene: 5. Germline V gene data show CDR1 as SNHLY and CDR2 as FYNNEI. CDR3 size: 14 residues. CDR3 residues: CASSGRTGDYGYTF. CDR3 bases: TGTGCCAGCAGCGGGCGGACAGGGGACTATGGCTACACCTTC.

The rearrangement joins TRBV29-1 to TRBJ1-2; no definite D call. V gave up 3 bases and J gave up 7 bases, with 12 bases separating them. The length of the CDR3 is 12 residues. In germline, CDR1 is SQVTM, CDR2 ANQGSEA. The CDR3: CSVERSDLGYTF. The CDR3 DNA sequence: TGCAGCGTTGAGAGGTCAGATCTTGGCTACACCTTC.

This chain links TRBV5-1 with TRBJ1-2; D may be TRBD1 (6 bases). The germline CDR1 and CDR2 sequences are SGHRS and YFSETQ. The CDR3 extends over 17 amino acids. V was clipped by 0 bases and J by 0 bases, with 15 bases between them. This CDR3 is CASSLGPPGAANYGYTF. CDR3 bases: TGCGCCAGCAGCTTGGGGCCCCCAGGGGCCGCTAACTATGGCTACACCTTC.

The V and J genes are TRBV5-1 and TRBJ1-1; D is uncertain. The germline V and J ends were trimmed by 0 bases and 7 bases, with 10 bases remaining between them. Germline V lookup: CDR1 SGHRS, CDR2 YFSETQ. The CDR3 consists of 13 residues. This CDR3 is CASSLGRENEAFF. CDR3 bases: TGCGCCAGCAGCTTGGGCCGGGAGAATGAAGCTTTCTTT.

CDR3 nucleotides: TGTGCCAGCAAAGCACAGGGGGGGGATCAGCCCCAGCATTTT. Encoded protein: CASKAQGGDQPQHF. The chain joins TRBV28 to TRBJ1-5; TRBD1 matches at 8 bases. The J segment lost 5 bases and the V segment lost 7 bases, leaving 7 bases of the junction unmatched. This CDR3 spans 14 amino acids. The V gene's germline CDR1 is MDHEN and CDR2 SYDVKM.

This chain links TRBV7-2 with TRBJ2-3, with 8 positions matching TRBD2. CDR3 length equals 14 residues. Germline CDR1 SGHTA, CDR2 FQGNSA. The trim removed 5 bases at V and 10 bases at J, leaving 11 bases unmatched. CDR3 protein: CASSTGTSGSAQYF. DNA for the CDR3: TGTGCCAGCAGCACCGGGACTAGTGGCTCGGCGCAGTATTTT. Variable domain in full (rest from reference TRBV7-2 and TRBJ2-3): GAGVSQSPSNKVTEKGKDVELRCDPISGHTALYWYRQSLGQGLEFLIYFQGNSAPDKSGLPSDRFSAERTGGSVSTLTIQRTQQEDSAVYLCASSTGTSGSAQYFGPGTRLTVL.

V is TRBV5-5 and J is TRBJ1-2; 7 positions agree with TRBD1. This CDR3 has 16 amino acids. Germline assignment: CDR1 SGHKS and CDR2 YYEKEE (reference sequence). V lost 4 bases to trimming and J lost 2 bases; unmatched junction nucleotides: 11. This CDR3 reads CASSQIRGYLNYGYTF. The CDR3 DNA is TGTGCCAGCAGCCAAATCAGGGGGTATCTAAACTATGGCTACACCTTC.

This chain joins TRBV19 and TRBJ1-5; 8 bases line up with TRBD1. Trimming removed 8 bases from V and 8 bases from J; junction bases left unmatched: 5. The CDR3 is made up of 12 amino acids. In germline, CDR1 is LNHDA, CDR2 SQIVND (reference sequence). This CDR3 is CASDQGAEPQHF. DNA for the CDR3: TGTGCCAGTGATCAGGGGGCAGAGCCCCAGCATTTT.

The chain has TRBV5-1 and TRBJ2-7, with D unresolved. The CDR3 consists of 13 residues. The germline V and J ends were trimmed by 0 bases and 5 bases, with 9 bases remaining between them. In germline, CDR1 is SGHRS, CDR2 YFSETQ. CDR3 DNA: TGCGCCAGCAGCTTGGATTTAGCCAACGAGCAGTACTTC. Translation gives CASSLDLANEQYF.

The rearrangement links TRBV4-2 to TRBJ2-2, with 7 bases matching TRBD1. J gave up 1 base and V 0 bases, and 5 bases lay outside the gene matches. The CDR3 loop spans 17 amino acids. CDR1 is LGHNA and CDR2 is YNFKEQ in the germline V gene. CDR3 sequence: CASSQDPPGGNTGELFF. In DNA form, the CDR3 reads TGTGCCAGCAGCCAAGATCCCCCAGGGGGGAACACCGGGGAGCTGTTTTTT.

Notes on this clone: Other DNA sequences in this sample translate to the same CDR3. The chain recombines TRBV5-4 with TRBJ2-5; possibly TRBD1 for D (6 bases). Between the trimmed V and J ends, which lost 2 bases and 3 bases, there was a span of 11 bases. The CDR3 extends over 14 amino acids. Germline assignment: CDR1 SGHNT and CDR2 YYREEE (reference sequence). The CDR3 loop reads CASSFTGSEETQYF. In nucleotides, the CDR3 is TGTGCCAGCAGCTTTACAGGGAGCGAAGAGACCCAGTACTTC. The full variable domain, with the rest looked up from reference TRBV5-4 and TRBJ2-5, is ETGVTQSPTHLIKTRGQQVTLRCSSQSGHNTVSWYQQALGQGPQFIFQYYREEENGRGNFPPRFSGLQFPNYSSELNVNALELDDSALYLCASSFTGSEETQYFGPGTRLLVL.

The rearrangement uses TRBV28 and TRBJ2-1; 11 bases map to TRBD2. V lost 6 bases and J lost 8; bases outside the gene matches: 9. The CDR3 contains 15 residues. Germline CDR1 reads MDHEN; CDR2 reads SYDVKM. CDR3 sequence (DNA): TGTGCCAGCAGGGAAACTAGCGGGGGTAAATATGAGCAGTTCTTC. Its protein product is CASRETSGGKYEQFF.

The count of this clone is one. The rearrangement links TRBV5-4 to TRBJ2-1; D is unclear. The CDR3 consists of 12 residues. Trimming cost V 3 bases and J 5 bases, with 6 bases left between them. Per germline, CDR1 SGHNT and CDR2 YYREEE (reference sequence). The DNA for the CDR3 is TGTGCCAGCAGCTCCATCCACAATGAGCAGTTCTTC. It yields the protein CASSSIHNEQFF. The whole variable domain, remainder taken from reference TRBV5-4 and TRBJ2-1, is ETGVTQSPTHLIKTRGQQVTLRCSSQSGHNTVSWYQQALGQGPQFIFQYYREEENGRGNFPPRFSGLQFPNYSSELNVNALELDDSALYLCASSSIHNEQFFGPGTRLTVL.

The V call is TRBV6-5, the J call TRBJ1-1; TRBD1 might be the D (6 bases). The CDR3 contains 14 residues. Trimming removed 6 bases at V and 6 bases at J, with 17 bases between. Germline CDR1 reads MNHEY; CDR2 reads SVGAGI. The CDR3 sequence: CASSLSQGLAEAFF. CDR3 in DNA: TGTGCCAGCAGCCTATCACAGGGTTTAGCTGAAGCTTTCTTT.

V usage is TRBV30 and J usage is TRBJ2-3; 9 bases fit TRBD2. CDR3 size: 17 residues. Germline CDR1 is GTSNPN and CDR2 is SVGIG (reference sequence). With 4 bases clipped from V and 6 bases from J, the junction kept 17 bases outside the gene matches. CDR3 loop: CAWIGSGGRRVLDTQYF. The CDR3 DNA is TGTGCCTGGATTGGGAGCGGGGGGCGGAGGGTTCTGGATACGCAGTATTTT.

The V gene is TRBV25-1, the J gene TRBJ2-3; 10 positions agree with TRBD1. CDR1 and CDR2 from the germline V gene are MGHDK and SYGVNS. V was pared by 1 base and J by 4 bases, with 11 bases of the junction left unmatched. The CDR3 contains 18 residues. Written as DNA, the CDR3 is TGTGCCAGCAGTGAATCGTCTTTGGGGACAGGGGCCTCAGATACGCAGTATTTT. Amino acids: CASSESSLGTGASDTQYF.

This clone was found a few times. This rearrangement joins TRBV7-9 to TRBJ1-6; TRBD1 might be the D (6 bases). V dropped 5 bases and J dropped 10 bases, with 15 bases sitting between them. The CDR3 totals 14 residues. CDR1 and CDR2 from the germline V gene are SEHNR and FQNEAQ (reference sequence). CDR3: CASSPQGVGSPLHF. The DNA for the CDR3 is TGTGCCAGCAGCCCACAGGGTGTTGGGTCACCCCTCCACTTT.

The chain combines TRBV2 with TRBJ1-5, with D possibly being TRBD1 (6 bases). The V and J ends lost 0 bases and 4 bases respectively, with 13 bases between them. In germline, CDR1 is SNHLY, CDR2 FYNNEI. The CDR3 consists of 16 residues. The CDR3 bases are TGTGCCAGCAGTGAAGCGCTTGGGGGCCGTAATCAGCCCCAGCATTTT. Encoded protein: CASSEALGGRNQPQHF. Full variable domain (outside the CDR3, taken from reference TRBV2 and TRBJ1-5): EPEVTQTPSHQVTQMGQEVILRCVPISNHLYFYWYRQILGQKVEFLVSFYNNEISEKSEIFDDQFSVERPDGSNFTLKIRSTKLEDSAMYFCASSEALGGRNQPQHFGDGTRLSIL.

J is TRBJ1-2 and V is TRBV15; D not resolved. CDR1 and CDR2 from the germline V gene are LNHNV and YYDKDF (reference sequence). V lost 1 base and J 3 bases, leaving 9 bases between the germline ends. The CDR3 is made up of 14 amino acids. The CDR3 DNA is TGTGCCACCAGCAGAGTTTGGGAGGACTATGGCTACACCTTC. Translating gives CATSRVWEDYGYTF. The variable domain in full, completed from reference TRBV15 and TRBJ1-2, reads DAMVIQNPRYQVTQFGKPVTLSCSQTLNHNVMYWYQQKSSQAPKLLFHYYDKDFNNEADTPDNFQSRRPNTSFCFLDIRSPGLGDTAMYLCATSRVWEDYGYTFGSGTRLTVV.

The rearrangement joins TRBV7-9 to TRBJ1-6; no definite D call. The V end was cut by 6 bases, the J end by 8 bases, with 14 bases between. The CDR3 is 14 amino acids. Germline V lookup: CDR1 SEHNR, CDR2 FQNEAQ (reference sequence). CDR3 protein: CASSERETHSPLHF. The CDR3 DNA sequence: TGTGCCAGCAGTGAGAGGGAAACTCATTCACCCCTCCACTTT.

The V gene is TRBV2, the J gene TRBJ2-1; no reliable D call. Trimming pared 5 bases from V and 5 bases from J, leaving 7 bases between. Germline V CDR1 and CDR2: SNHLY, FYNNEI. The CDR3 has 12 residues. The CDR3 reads CASSNRDNEQFF. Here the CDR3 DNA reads TGTGCCAGCAGTAACAGAGACAATGAGCAGTTCTTC.

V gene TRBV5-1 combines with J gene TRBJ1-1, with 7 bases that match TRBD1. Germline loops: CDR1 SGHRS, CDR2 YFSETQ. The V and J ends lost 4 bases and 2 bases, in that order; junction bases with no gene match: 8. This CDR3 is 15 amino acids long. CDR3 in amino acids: CASSPGGQPNTEAFF. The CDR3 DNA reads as TGCGCCAGCAGCCCAGGGGGACAGCCTAACACTGAAGCTTTCTTT. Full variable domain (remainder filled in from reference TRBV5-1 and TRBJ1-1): KAGVTQTPRYLIKTRGQQVTLSCSPISGHRSVSWYQQTPGQGLQFLFEYFSETQRNKGNFPGRFSGRQFSNSRSEMNVSTLELGDSALYLCASSPGGQPNTEAFFGQGTRLTVV.

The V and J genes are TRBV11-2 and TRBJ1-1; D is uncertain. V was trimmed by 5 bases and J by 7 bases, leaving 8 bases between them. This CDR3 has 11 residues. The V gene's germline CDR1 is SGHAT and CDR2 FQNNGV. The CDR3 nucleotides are TGTGCCAGCAGCCCCCGCGATGAAGCTTTCTTT. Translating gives CASSPRDEAFF.

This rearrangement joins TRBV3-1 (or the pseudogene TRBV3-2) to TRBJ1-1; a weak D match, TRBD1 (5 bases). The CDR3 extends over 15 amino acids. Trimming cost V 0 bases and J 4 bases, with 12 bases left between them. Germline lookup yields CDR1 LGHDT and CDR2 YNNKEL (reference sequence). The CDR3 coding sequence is TGTGCCAGCAGCCAAGAAATCAGGGTAGGCACTGAAGCTTTCTTT. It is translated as CASSQEIRVGTEAFF.

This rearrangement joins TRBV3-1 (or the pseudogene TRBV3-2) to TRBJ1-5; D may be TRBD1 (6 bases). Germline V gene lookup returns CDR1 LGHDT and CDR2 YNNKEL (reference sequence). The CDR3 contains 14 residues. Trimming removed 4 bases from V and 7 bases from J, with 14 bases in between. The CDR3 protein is CASSLDGGGQPQHF. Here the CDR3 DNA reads TGTGCCAGCAGCCTCGACGGCGGGGGCCAGCCCCAGCATTTT.

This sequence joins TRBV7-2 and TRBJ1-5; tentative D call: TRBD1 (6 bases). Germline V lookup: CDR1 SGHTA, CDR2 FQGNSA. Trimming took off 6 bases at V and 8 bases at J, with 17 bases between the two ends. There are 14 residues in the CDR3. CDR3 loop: CASRSGGGREPQHF. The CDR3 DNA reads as TGTGCCAGCAGATCGGGGGGCGGAAGGGAGCCCCAGCATTTT. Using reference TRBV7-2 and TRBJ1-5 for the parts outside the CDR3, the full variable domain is GAGVSQSPSNKVTEKGKDVELRCDPISGHTALYWYRQSLGQGLEFLIYFQGNSAPDKSGLPSDRFSAERTGGSVSTLTIQRTQQEDSAVYLCASRSGGGREPQHFGDGTRLSIL.

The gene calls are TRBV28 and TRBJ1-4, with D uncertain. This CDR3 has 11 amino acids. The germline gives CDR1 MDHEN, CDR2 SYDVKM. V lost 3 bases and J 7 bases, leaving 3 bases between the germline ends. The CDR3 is CASSFSEKLFF. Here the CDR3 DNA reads TGTGCCAGCAGTTTTAGTGAAAAACTGTTTTTT.